This T cell receptor (beta chain) originates from a study of T cell changes during pregnancy in multiple sclerosis. Profiling relied on immunoSEQ multiplex PCR, and the TCRdb table lists in-frame clones only, not all of them. The sample holds over 65,000 clones, 91% seen once. Trimming left V 6 bases short and J 5 bases short, with 13 bases between. CDR1 MNHEY and CDR2 SVGAGI come from the germline V gene. The CDR3 sequence is 13 residues long. This TCR came from a female donor with multiple sclerosis, enrolled in a pregnancy study. This specimen consisted of peripheral blood, obtained in the first trimester of pregnancy. V is TRBV6-5 and J is TRBJ1-1; D remains unclear. CDR3 sequence reads: CASSPGPRTEAFF. The CDR3 region has the DNA TGTGCCAGCAGCCCCGGTCCCCGGACTGAAGCTTTCTTT.